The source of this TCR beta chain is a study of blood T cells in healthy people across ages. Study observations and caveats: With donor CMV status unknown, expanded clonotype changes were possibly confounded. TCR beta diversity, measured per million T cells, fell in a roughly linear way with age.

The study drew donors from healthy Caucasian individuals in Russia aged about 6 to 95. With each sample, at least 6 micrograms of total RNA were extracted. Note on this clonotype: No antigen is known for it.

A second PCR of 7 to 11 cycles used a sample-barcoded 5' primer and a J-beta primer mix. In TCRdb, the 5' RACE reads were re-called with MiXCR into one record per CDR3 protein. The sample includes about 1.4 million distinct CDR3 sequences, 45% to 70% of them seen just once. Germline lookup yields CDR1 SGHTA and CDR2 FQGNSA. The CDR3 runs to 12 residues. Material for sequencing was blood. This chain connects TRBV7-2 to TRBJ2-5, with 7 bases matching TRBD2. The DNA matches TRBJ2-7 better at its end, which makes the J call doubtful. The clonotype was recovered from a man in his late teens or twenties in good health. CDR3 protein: CASRLAGDEQYF. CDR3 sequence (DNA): TGTGCCAGTCGATTAGCGGGCGACGAGCAGTACTTC.